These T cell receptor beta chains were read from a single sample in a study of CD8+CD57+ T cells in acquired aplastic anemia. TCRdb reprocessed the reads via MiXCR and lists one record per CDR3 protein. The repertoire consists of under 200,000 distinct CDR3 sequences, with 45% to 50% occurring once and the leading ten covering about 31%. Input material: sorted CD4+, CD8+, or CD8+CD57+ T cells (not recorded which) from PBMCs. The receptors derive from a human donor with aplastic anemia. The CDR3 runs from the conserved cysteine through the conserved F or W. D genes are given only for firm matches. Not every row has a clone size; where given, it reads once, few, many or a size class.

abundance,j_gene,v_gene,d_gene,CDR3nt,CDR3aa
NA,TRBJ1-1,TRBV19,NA,TGTGCCAGTAGTATCCGCGTAGGGATAAACACTGAAGCTTTCTTT,CASSIRVGINTEAFF
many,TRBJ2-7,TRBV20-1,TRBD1,TGCAGTGCTACAGATCAGGGGGATGTTTCCTACGAGCAGTACTTC,CSATDQGDVSYEQYF
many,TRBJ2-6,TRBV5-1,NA,TGCGCCAGCAGCTATTCGTCCCACCTCGCTGGGGCCAACGTCCTGACTTTC,CASSYSSHLAGANVLTF
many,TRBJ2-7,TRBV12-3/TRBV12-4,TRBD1,TGTGCCAGCAGTTTATTAGGGACAGGTTCCTACGAGCAGTACTTC,CASSLLGTGSYEQYF
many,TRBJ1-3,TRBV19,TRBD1,TGTGCCACCATCGGGACAGGGGTGGGCACCATATATTTT,CATIGTGVGTIYF
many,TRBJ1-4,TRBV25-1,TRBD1,TGTGCCAGCAGTGATAGCGGAACAATCCAGGGGGCATATTTTTTT,CASSDSGTIQGAYFF
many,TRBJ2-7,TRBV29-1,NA,TGCAGCGTTGAACCTTGGGACGGCTCCTACGAGCAGTACTTC,CSVEPWDGSYEQYF
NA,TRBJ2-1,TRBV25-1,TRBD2,TGTGCCAGCAGCCCCGAATTGTTACGGGAGGGCCATAATGAGCAGTTCTTC,CASSPELLREGHNEQFF
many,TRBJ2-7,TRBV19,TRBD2,TGTGCCAGTGCGAGCGGGAGGGCCTACGAGCAGTACTTC,CASASGRAYEQYF
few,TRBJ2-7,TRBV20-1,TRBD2,TGCAGTGCTACAAGGACTAGCGGCGAGCAGTACTTC,CSATRTSGEQYF
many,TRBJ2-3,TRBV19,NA,TGTGCCAGTAGTGGCGGCGGGGCAGATACGCAGTATTTT,CASSGGGADTQYF
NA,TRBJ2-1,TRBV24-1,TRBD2,TGTGCCACCAGTGGGACTAGCGGGAGCGCCTACAATGAGCAGTTCTTC,CATSGTSGSAYNEQFF
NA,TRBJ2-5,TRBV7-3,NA,TGTGCCAGCAACCCCGGGAACCCGACGGCGGAGACCCAGTACTTC,CASNPGNPTAETQYF
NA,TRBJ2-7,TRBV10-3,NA,TGTGCCATCAGTGAGTCGGGACCGCGCGAGCAGTACTTC,CAISESGPREQYF
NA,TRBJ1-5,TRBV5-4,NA,TGTGCCAGCAGCTTGGCAGGGGTGGATCAGCCCCAGCATTTT,CASSLAGVDQPQHF
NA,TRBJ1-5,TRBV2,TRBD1,TGTGCCAGCAGCGCCGGACAGGGACATCAGCCCCAGCATTTT,CASSAGQGHQPQHF
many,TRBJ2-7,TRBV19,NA,TGTGCCAGTAGTATTGATGTCAGTCAAACCTACGAGCAGTACTTC,CASSIDVSQTYEQYF
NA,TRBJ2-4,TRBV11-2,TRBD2,TGTGCCAGCAGCTTAGTATGGTCCGCGGGGGAGGACATTCAGTACTTC,CASSLVWSAGEDIQYF
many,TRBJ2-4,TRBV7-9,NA,TGTGCCAGCAGCTCTGACACGGAAAACATTCAGTACTTC,CASSSDTENIQYF
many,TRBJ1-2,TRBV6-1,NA,TGTGCCAGCAGTGAAGGGGACACCTTCTACGGGGGCTACACCTTC,CASSEGDTFYGGYTF
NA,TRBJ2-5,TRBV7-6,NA,TGTGCCAGCAGCATGGACTATAAAGAGACCCAGTACTTC,CASSMDYKETQYF
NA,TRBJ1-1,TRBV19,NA,TGTGCCAGTACCATTCACACTGAAGCTTTCTTT,CASTIHTEAFF
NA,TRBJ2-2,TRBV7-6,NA,TGTGCCAGCAGCTTCGGCAGGCCGAACACCGGGGGGCTGTTTTTT,CASSFGRPNTGGLFF
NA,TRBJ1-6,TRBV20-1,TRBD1,TGCAGTGCTAGACTGAGGGGACAGGGTAATAATTCACCCCTCCACTTT,CSARLRGQGNNSPLHF
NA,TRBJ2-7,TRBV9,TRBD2,TGTGCCAGCAGCTCCGACGGGGGACTAGCGGGAGGAGGTGAGCAGTACTTC,CASSSDGGLAGGGEQYF
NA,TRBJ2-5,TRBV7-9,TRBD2,TGTGCCAGCAGCTTTAGCGGGGGGGAGACCCAGTACTTC,CASSFSGGETQYF
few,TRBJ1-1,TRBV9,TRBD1,TGTGCCAGCAGCGCGAGACAGGGGAACACTGAAGCTTTCTTT,CASSARQGNTEAFF